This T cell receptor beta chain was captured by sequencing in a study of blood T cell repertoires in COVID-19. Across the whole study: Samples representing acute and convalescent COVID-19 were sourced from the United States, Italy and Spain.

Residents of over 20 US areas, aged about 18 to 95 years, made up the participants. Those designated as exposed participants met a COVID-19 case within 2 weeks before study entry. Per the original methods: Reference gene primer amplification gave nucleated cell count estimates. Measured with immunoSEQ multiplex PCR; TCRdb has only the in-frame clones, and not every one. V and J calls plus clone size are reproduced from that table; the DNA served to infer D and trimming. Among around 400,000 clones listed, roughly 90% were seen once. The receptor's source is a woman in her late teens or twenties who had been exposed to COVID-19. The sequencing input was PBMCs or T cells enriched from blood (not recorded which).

The CDR3 DNA is TGTGCCAGCAGCCCCGGGGGGGCTGCTGGAAACACCATATATTTT. Translated, it gives CASSPGGAAGNTIYF. The chain carries TRBV9 and TRBJ1-3, with D possibly being TRBD1 (6 bases). From germline, CDR1 is SGDLS and CDR2 YYNGEE. The CDR3 sequence is 15 residues long. V gave up 4 bases and J gave up 2 bases, with 13 bases separating them.